The following is a T cell receptor (beta chain) sequence with its context. This sample stems from a study of T cell responses to AZD1222 COVID-19 vaccine. Study summary: Recipients boosted at about 4 weeks or about 12 weeks are pooled.

The CDR3 sequence is 14 residues long. V dropped 2 bases and J dropped 6 bases, with 11 bases sitting between them. Germline CDR1 is MDHEN and CDR2 is SYDVKM. Using immunoSEQ multiplex PCR, the repertoire was profiled, and TCRdb retains in-frame clones only, with some absent. The data hold around 150,000 clones, with 88% observed a single time. The receptor's source is an adult in good health. Here the sequenced sample was peripheral blood, taken on day 0 of AZD1222 vaccination. The rearrangement joins TRBV28 to TRBJ1-5; D ambiguous. In DNA, the CDR3 is TGTGCCAGCAGTTTACGGAGGGAAAGTCAGCCCCAGCATTTT. Translation: CASSLRRESQPQHF.